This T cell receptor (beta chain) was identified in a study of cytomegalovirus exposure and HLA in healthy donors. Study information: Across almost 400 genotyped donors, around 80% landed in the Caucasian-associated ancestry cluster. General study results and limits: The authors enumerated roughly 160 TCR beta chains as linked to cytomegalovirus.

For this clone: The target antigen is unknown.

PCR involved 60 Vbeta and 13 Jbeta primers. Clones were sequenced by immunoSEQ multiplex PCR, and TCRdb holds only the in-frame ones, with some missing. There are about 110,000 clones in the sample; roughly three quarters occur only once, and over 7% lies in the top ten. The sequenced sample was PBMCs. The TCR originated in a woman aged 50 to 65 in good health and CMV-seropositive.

The chain's CDR3 is CASSYGGLAWDNEQFF. The CDR3 region has the DNA TGTGCCAGCAGTTATGGCGGGTTGGCCTGGGACAATGAGCAGTTCTTC. The chain combines TRBV6-5 with TRBJ2-1; D may be TRBD2 (5 bases). The V end lost 3 bases, the J end lost 5 bases, and 17 bases lay between the germline ends. There are 16 residues in the CDR3. Germline CDR1 and CDR2: MNHEY and SVGAGI.